The source of this TCR beta chain is a study of T cell responses to AZD1222 COVID-19 vaccine. About this clone: Its antigen is still unknown.

The CDR3 runs to 12 residues. V was cut by 5 bases and J by 3 bases, with 8 bases left in between. Germline V gene data show CDR1 as SGHDT and CDR2 as YYEEEE. Some clones are missing from TCRdb's copy, which holds only in-frame ones; the method was immunoSEQ multiplex PCR. The table has around 130,000 clones, 93% seen once. Overall study results and limits: The number of AZD1222 recipients seropositive at baseline was only five to seven. Spike-specific TCR breadth and depth grew following two AZD1222 doses.

The sample consisted of peripheral blood, taken on day 0 of AZD1222 vaccination. This chain uses TRBV5-6 with TRBJ1-2; D unclear. The TCR sequence derives from an adult in good health. In nucleotides, the CDR3 is TGTGCCAGCAGTAGGTTGGACTATGGCTACACCTTC. Protein product: CASSRLDYGYTF.